A selection of T cell receptor beta chains follows, all from one sample in a study of CD8+CD57+ T cells in acquired aplastic anemia. TCRdb recomputed calls from the reads with MiXCR, one row per CDR3 protein. The sample has 110,000 or so distinct CDR3 sequences; approximately 50% are singletons. Specimen: sorted CD4+, CD8+, or CD8+CD57+ T cells (not recorded which) from PBMCs. The receptor set was obtained from a human donor with aplastic anemia. CDR3s include the opening cysteine and the closing phenylalanine or tryptophan. A D gene is named only where the DNA matches it firmly. Clone size is given for some rows only: seen once, a few or many times, or a class if the clone is expanded.

TRBV7-9	TRBJ2-7	NA	NA	TGTGCCAGCAGCCTCATCTCCTACGAGCAGTACTTC	CASSLISYEQYF
TRBV5-1	TRBJ2-7	NA	TRBD2	TGCGCCAGCAGCTTGAAGCGGGGTGGCGAGCAGTACTTC	CASSLKRGGEQYF
TRBV24-1	TRBJ2-5	NA	NA	TGTGCCACCAGTGATACCGGACCCGGCAAGGCCCAGTACTTC	CATSDTGPGKAQYF
TRBV2	TRBJ1-1	NA	NA	TGTGCCAGCAGGGGGGACGGCCCAGGAGCTTTCTTT	CASRGDGPGAFF
TRBV29-1	TRBJ2-1	many	TRBD2	TGCAGCGTCGGGGGGGCAGGCTCCTACAATGAGCAGTTCTTC	CSVGGAGSYNEQFF
TRBV7-9	TRBJ2-1	NA	TRBD2	TGTGCCAGCAGCCCCGCGGGGGATAATGAGCAGTTCTTC	CASSPAGDNEQFF
TRBV29-1	TRBJ1-2	NA	NA	TGCAGCCCATGGACAGAGACCTATGGCTACACCTTC	CSPWTETYGYTF
TRBV27	TRBJ2-5	few	NA	TGTGCCAGCAGTTTAGATGCCGACCAAGAGACCCAGTACTTC	CASSLDADQETQYF
TRBV7-9	TRBJ2-3	many	NA	TGTGCCGATCGGGGCAGGGCGGGAAGCACAGATACGCAGTATTTT	CADRGRAGSTDTQYF
TRBV25-1	TRBJ1-6	NA	NA	TGTGCCAGCAGTGAAGTAGGTGGGGCTAGGTCACCCCTCCACTTT	CASSEVGGARSPLHF
TRBV30	TRBJ1-2	once	NA	TGTGCCTGGAGTCAGGACGTGGAAGGCTACACCTTC	CAWSQDVEGYTF
TRBV5-4	TRBJ2-5	NA	NA	TGTGCCAGCAGCTTTAGAGGGGGGGTAGAGACCCAGTACTTC	CASSFRGGVETQYF
TRBV5-5	TRBJ2-7	NA	TRBD1	TGTGCCAGCAGCATCGGCTACCGGGACAGGGGGCACGAGCAGTACTTC	CASSIGYRDRGHEQYF
TRBV7-6	TRBJ2-1	NA	TRBD2	TGTGCCAGCAGCTTAGGGACGGCTAGCGGGGCGAAGCAGTTCTTC	CASSLGTASGAKQFF
TRBV24-1	TRBJ2-5	NA	NA	TGTGCCACCAGTGATTTGCTAGAGACCCAGTACTTC	CATSDLLETQYF
TRBV2	TRBJ2-1	many	TRBD1	TGTGCCAGCAGTACGGGACAGCCTGAGCAGTTCTTC	CASSTGQPEQFF
TRBV2	TRBJ2-1	NA	NA	TGTGCCAGCAGTAAGGGGAGGACGGCGGGCTATGAGCAGTTCTTC	CASSKGRTAGYEQFF
TRBV5-1	TRBJ2-7	NA	NA	TGCGCCAGCAGCTTTGGAGGGGGCTCCTACAATGAGCAGTACTTC	CASSFGGGSYNEQYF
TRBV13	TRBJ1-1	many	NA	TGTGCCAGCAGCTCCCCCCAGGGCGGGATGAACACTGAAGCTTTCTTT	CASSSPQGGMNTEAFF
TRBV10-3	TRBJ1-5	NA	NA	TGTGCCAGCAGGCCCCGGGGAGAGCCCCAGCATTTT	CASRPRGEPQHF
TRBV6-1	TRBJ2-2	NA	TRBD1	TGTGCCAGCAGTGCCCGACAGGGGCAGGCCGGGGAGCTGTTTTTT	CASSARQGQAGELFF
TRBV7-3	TRBJ2-2	NA	NA	TGTGCCAGCAGCTTAATTTTGGGCGGGGAGCTGTTTTTT	CASSLILGGELFF
TRBV7-9	TRBJ2-7	NA	TRBD2	TGTGCCAGCAGCTTAGCGCTAGCGGGAGTTGAAGAGCAGTACTTC	CASSLALAGVEEQYF
TRBV9	TRBJ2-5	many	NA	TGTGCCAGCAGCGTTTACGGGAGAGGGGAGACCCAGTACTTC	CASSVYGRGETQYF
TRBV27	TRBJ1-6	once	NA	TGTGCCAGCAGTTACTTTCAGGGACGTAGTTCACCCCTCCACTTT	CASSYFQGRSSPLHF
TRBV13	TRBJ2-7	many	TRBD1	TGTGCCAGCAGCTTGGACAGGGGCGAGCAGTACTTC	CASSLDRGEQYF
TRBV19	TRBJ1-1	NA	NA	TGTGCCAGTAGTCCATCGCTGAACACTGAAGCTTTCTTT	CASSPSLNTEAFF
TRBV6-5	TRBJ2-1	many	NA	TGTGCCAGCAGTTACTCGAACATTCGTGATGAGCAGTTCTTC	CASSYSNIRDEQFF
TRBV6-1	TRBJ2-7	many	NA	TGTGCCAGCAGTGTTTCGAACAGGGCCTACGAGCAGTACTTC	CASSVSNRAYEQYF
TRBV6-5	TRBJ1-1	once	NA	TGTGCCAGCAGTTACATGTCCCTGGGTTCTGAAGCTTTCTTT	CASSYMSLGSEAFF
TRBV10-1	TRBJ2-1	NA	NA	TGCGCCAGCAGTGAGTCGGTACCCAATGAGCAGTTCTTC	CASSESVPNEQFF
TRBV19	TRBJ2-5	many	NA	TGTGCCAGTGGAAACTTTCTGGACTTGAGTCAAGAGACCCAGTACTTC	CASGNFLDLSQETQYF
TRBV6-1	TRBJ2-1	NA	NA	TGTGCCAGCAGCGCAGTGGCGGGGAATCACAATGAGCAGTTCTTC	CASSAVAGNHNEQFF
TRBV10-2	TRBJ2-1	few	NA	TGCGCCAGCAGTGAACAGGGCAATGAGCAGTTCTTC	CASSEQGNEQFF
TRBV2	TRBJ1-3	many	NA	TGTGCCAGCAGTGTGGGACTTAACTCTGGAAACACCATATATTTT	CASSVGLNSGNTIYF
TRBV15	TRBJ2-7	NA	NA	TGTGCCACCAGCAGAGATCTCCTCTACGAGCAGTACTTC	CATSRDLLYEQYF
TRBV20-1	TRBJ1-1	many	TRBD1	TGCAGTGCTGGTTGGACAGGCCAGGACACTGAAGCTTTCTTT	CSAGWTGQDTEAFF
TRBV2	TRBJ2-5	NA	NA	TGTGCCAGCCAATTAAGGAGGGGGAGAGGAGAGACCCAGTACTTC	CASQLRRGRGETQYF
TRBV9	TRBJ2-5	few	NA	TGTGCCAGCAGCCCTCGGACGGAAGGGGAGACCCAGTACTTC	CASSPRTEGETQYF
TRBV2	TRBJ2-1	NA	TRBD2	TGTGCCAGCACGTCGACTAGCGCCACAGATACGCAGTTCTTC	CASTSTSATDTQFF
TRBV10-3	TRBJ2-5	few	NA	TGTGCCATCAGTGAGTCCCCAGAGACCCAGTACTTC	CAISESPETQYF
TRBV24-1	TRBJ2-7	few	NA	TGTGCCACCAGTGATCCACCGACGGTCTCCTACGAGCAGTACTTC	CATSDPPTVSYEQYF
TRBV29-1	TRBJ1-4	NA	NA	TGCAGCGTTGGCAGGGTTGGTGAAAAACTGTTTTTT	CSVGRVGEKLFF
TRBV7-9	TRBJ2-5	NA	TRBD2	TGTGCCAGCAGCCCGCGGGGGGCAGAGACCCAGTACTTC	CASSPRGAETQYF
TRBV6-4	TRBJ1-1	many	TRBD1	TGTGCCAGCAGCCGGGACAGGGAAAGCACTGAAGCTTTCTTT	CASSRDRESTEAFF
TRBV4-1	TRBJ1-2	NA	NA	TGCGCCAGCAGCCAAGGATGGAGTGGCTACACCTTC	CASSQGWSGYTF
TRBV10-1	TRBJ2-5	NA	NA	TGCGCCAGCAGTCCAGGGGTGCAAGAGACCCAGTACTTC	CASSPGVQETQYF
TRBV10-1	TRBJ1-2	NA	TRBD1	TGCGCCAGCAGTGGAGACAGGGTGGGTGGCTACACCTTC	CASSGDRVGGYTF
TRBV6-9	TRBJ1-2	many	NA	TGTGCCAGCAGCCCCCTTGGAGGCTATGGCTACACCTTC	CASSPLGGYGYTF
TRBV11-1	TRBJ2-7	NA	NA	TGTGCCAGCAGCTTATTCGCGGACGAGCAGTACTTC	CASSLFADEQYF
TRBV12-3/TRBV12-4	TRBJ2-1	NA	NA	TGTGCCAGCAGTTCCCATCAGGGGAATGAGCAGTTCTTC	CASSSHQGNEQFF